This TCR beta chain is from a study of cytomegalovirus exposure and HLA in healthy donors. V lost 4 bases and J lost 0, with 18 bases in between. The germline V gene encodes CDR1 GTSNPN and CDR2 SVGIG (reference sequence). This CDR3 is built from 16 residues. Amplification used 60 Vbeta primers and 13 Jbeta primers. Assay used: immunoSEQ multiplex PCR; TCRdb lists only in-frame clones, some missing. The sample holds 99,000 or so clones, around three quarters seen once. Material: PBMCs. The sequence was obtained from a male donor in good health and CMV-seropositive. The chain couples TRBV30 to TRBJ1-1, with unresolved D. DNA for the CDR3: TGTGCCTGGATGCCGTTGACGTGGGCCATGAACACTGAAGCTTTCTTT. This gives the protein CAWMPLTWAMNTEAFF.